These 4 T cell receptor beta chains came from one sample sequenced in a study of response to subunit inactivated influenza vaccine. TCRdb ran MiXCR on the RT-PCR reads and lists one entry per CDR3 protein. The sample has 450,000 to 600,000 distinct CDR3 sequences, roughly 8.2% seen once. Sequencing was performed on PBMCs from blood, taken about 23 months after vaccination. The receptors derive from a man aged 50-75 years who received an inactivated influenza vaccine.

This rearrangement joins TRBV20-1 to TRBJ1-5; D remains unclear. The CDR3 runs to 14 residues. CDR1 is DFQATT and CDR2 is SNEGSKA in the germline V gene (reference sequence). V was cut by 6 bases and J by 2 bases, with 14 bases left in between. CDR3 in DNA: TGCAGTGCCGCCCCTGGTTTAGGCAATCAGCCCCAGCATTTT. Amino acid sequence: CSAAPGLGNQPQHF.

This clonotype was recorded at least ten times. The CDR3 coding sequence is TGTGCCAGCAGTTTTTCAGGGATGTCACTCGAGCAGTACTTC. Translation: CASSFSGMSLEQYF. The chain employs TRBV12-3 or TRBV12-4 and TRBJ2-7, with a tentative D call TRBD1 (5 bases). The ends were cut back, 3 bases at V and 6 bases at J, with 15 bases in the middle. The CDR3 is 14 amino acids.

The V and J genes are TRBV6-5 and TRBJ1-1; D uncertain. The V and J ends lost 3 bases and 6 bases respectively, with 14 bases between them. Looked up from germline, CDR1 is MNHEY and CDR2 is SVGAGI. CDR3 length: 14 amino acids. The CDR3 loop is CASSYPEGSAEAFF. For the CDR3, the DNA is TGTGCCAGCAGTTATCCGGAGGGTAGCGCTGAAGCTTTCTTT.

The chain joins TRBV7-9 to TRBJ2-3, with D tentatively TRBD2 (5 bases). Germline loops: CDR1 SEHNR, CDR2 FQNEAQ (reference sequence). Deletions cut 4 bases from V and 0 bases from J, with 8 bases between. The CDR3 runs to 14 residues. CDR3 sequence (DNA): TGTGCCAGCAGCTCCGGGATTAGCACAGATACGCAGTATTTT. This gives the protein CASSSGISTDTQYF.